Each of the 27 T cell receptor beta chains below was sequenced from the same sample in a study of response to subunit inactivated influenza vaccine. TCRdb fed the RT-PCR reads into MiXCR, producing one record per CDR3 protein. The repertoire has about 170,000 distinct CDR3 sequences, 9.5% to 15% of them found once; the top ten carry around 28%. These data are also associated with another study on T cells expressing NK-cell markers. From that paper: Synthesis of TCR beta cDNA relied on 5'RACE template switching carrying UMIs.

The sequencing here drew on CD8+ T cells sorted from PBMCs, taken 11 to 12 days after vaccination. The receptors originated from a man aged 50 or older who received an inactivated influenza vaccine.

The V call is TRBV4-3, the J call TRBJ2-2; 7 bases align to TRBD1. Germline V gene sequence: CDR1 LGHNA, CDR2 YSLEER. The CDR3 spans 17 residues. After removal of 0 bases from V and 5 bases from J, the junction contained 9 bases not matched to a gene. CDR3 protein: CASSQDPNRGGTGELFF. The DNA of the CDR3 is TGCGCCAGCAGCCAAGATCCGAACAGGGGTGGGACCGGGGAGCTGTTTTTT.

This clonotype has at least ten counts. The chain combines TRBV12-3 or TRBV12-4 with TRBJ2-3; the D gene is possibly TRBD2 (6 bases). Trimming removed 5 bases from V and 1 base from J, with 10 bases in between. The CDR3 sequence is 14 residues long. CDR3 coding DNA: TGTGCCAGCAGTCCGTCGGGGGGCACAGATACGCAGTATTTT. It yields the protein CASSPSGGTDTQYF.

This clonotype was seen ten or more times. The chain has TRBV29-1 and TRBJ1-1, with a tentative D call TRBD1 (5 bases). Germline CDR1 reads SQVTM; CDR2 reads ANQGSEA. Trimming shortened V by 6 bases and J by 6 bases, and 20 bases separated the two germline ends. The CDR3 totals 14 residues. This CDR3 reads CSVAPRGSGAEAFF. The CDR3 region has the DNA TGCAGCGTGGCCCCCCGGGGGAGTGGTGCTGAAGCTTTCTTT.

J is TRBJ1-2 and V is TRBV30; possibly TRBD1 for D (5 bases). This CDR3 is 13 amino acids long. V lost 4 bases and J lost 4, with 13 bases in between. Germline CDR1 and CDR2: GTSNPN and SVGIG (reference sequence). The CDR3 coding sequence is TGTGCCTGGAATCCCGGGACGGTCTATGGCTACACCTTC. Protein sequence: CAWNPGTVYGYTF.

The chain is built from TRBV5-1 and TRBJ2-7; possibly TRBD2 for D (6 bases). Trimming removed 3 bases at V and 0 bases at J, with 10 bases between. Germline lookup yields CDR1 SGHRS and CDR2 YFSETQ. The CDR3 has 14 amino acids. The CDR3 nucleotides are TGCGCCAGCAGCTCGGGACTGGGCTCCTACGAGCAGTACTTC. It specifies CASSSGLGSYEQYF.

The J gene is TRBJ2-6, the V gene TRBV27, with TRBD1 identical over 10 bases. The CDR3 sequence is 17 residues long. Per germline, CDR1 MNHEY and CDR2 SMNVEV (reference sequence). After removal of 3 bases from V and 1 base from J, the junction contained 3 bases not matched to a gene. The CDR3 here is CASSLLDRGSGANVLTF. The CDR3 coding sequence is TGTGCCAGCAGTTTGCTGGACAGGGGGTCTGGGGCCAACGTCCTGACTTTC.

This clonotype was counted a few times. The gene calls are TRBV28 and TRBJ2-2; 11 bases agree with TRBD2. CDR1 and CDR2 (germline): MDHEN, SYDVKM. The CDR3 length is 15 residues. Losses at the gene ends were 3 bases for V and 4 bases for J; bases not matched to a gene: 1. CDR3 in DNA: TGTGCCAGCAGTTTTCTAGCGGGGGGCACCGGGGAGCTGTTTTTT. It specifies CASSFLAGGTGELFF.

Sample share makes this clonotype medium-sized. J is TRBJ2-1 and V is TRBV15; D is possibly TRBD2 (6 bases). There are 14 residues in the CDR3. Trimming took off 5 bases at V and 6 bases at J, with 14 bases between the two ends. Germline assignment: CDR1 LNHNV and CDR2 YYDKDF (reference sequence). CDR3 residues: CATSVSGGINEQFF. The CDR3, as DNA: TGTGCCACCAGCGTTAGCGGCGGTATCAATGAGCAGTTCTTC.

The rearrangement joins TRBV5-5 to TRBJ1-2; tentatively, D is TRBD1 (6 bases). The V end lost 3 bases, the J end lost 5 bases, and 14 bases lay between the germline ends. CDR1 is SGHKS and CDR2 is YYEKEE in the germline V gene (reference sequence). There are 14 residues in the CDR3. The DNA for the CDR3 is TGTGCCAGCAGCTGGGGTTGGACAGATTATGGCTACACCTTC. This codes for CASSWGWTDYGYTF.

The chain recombines TRBV6-2 or TRBV6-3 with TRBJ1-2; possibly TRBD1 for D (6 bases). Per the germline V gene, CDR1 is MNHEY and CDR2 is SVGEGT. The CDR3 loop spans 17 amino acids. Trimming left V 6 bases short and J 1 base short, with 21 bases between. The chain's CDR3 is CASSDTGLSVINYGYTF. The CDR3, as DNA: TGTGCCAGCAGCGATACAGGGTTGTCAGTGATTAACTATGGCTACACCTTC.

The chain carries TRBV7-8 and TRBJ1-1; tentative D call: TRBD1 (5 bases). The CDR3 sequence is 16 residues long. Trimming took off 0 bases at V and 3 bases at J, with 14 bases between the two ends. Germline CDR1 SGHVS, CDR2 FQNEAQ. The CDR3 is CASSLAGWGGHTEAFF. The CDR3 bases are TGTGCCAGCAGCTTAGCGGGGTGGGGGGGTCACACTGAAGCTTTCTTT.

This clonotype came up a few times. The chain joins TRBV2 to TRBJ1-4, with D unresolved. From germline, CDR1 is SNHLY and CDR2 FYNNEI. The CDR3 is 16 residues long. V was trimmed by 7 bases and J by 3 bases, leaving 18 bases between them. CDR3 in DNA: TGTGCCAGCACCCCACTGGAAACCGAAGCTAATGAAAAACTGTTTTTT. This gives the protein CASTPLETEANEKLFF.

This clonotype was detected many times. The chain carries TRBV20-1 and TRBJ2-1; a possible D gene is TRBD1 (6 bases). CDR1 and CDR2 (germline): DFQATT, SNEGSKA (reference sequence). This CDR3 comprises 17 residues. V was cut by 0 bases and J by 1 base, with 16 bases left in between. The CDR3 region is CSARDRDGTRSYNEQFF. The CDR3 nucleotides read TGCAGTGCTAGAGACCGGGACGGGACAAGATCCTACAATGAGCAGTTCTTC.

In its sample, this clonotype is medium-sized. V gene TRBV15 combines with J gene TRBJ1-5; D gene unclear. Germline-derived CDR1 and CDR2 are LNHNV and YYDKDF (reference sequence). This CDR3 is 13 amino acids long. V lost 0 bases and J 6 bases, leaving 6 bases between the germline ends. The CDR3 nucleotides are TGTGCCACCAGCAGAGATCGGGCTCAGCCCCAGCATTTT. It yields the protein CATSRDRAQPQHF.

CDR3 region: CASSQGTYLMNTEAFF. The CDR3 DNA reads TGTGCCAGCAGCCAAGGGACTTACCTCATGAACACTGAAGCTTTCTTT. This sequence joins TRBV3-1 and TRBJ1-1; D ambiguous. The germline V gene encodes CDR1 LGHDT and CDR2 YNNKEL (reference sequence). The CDR3 runs 16 residues. V lost 1 base and J lost 0, with 12 bases in between.

This clonotype was found a few times. This sequence joins TRBV9 and TRBJ2-1; 14 bases are shared with TRBD2. The junction had 9 bases not matched to a gene; V was cut back by 4 bases and J by 12 bases. The CDR3 is made up of 15 amino acids. Germline V gene lookup returns CDR1 SGDLS and CDR2 YYNGEE. The CDR3 loop reads CASSPGGTSGSSQFF. DNA for the CDR3: TGTGCCAGCAGCCCCGGGGGGACTAGCGGGAGCTCGCAGTTCTTC.

The chain carries TRBV7-9 and TRBJ2-5, with D possibly called TRBD1 or TRBD2 (5 bases each). V dropped 3 bases and J dropped 5 bases, with 16 bases sitting between them. This CDR3 comprises 15 residues. Per the germline V gene, CDR1 is SEHNR and CDR2 is FQNEAQ (reference sequence). The CDR3 region is CASSFQQGWGETQYF. The CDR3 DNA reads as TGTGCCAGCAGCTTCCAGCAGGGATGGGGGGAGACCCAGTACTTC.

This clonotype occurred a few times. This sequence joins TRBV12-3 or TRBV12-4 and TRBJ2-2; 7 bases line up with TRBD2. The CDR3 totals 15 residues. With 2 bases clipped from V and 0 bases from J, the junction kept 0 bases outside the gene matches. This chain's CDR3 is CASSLLAANTGELFF. CDR3 in DNA: TGTGCCAGCAGTTTACTAGCGGCGAACACCGGGGAGCTGTTTTTT.

This clonotype appeared a few times. The V call is TRBV5-5, the J call TRBJ2-5, with 10 bases fitting TRBD2. After removal of 4 bases from V and 8 bases from J, the junction contained 17 bases not matched to a gene. Germline loops: CDR1 SGHKS, CDR2 YYEKEE (reference sequence). This CDR3 has 17 amino acids. CDR3: CASSTNHPGLAVDTQYF. In DNA form, the CDR3 reads TGTGCCAGCAGCACGAACCACCCCGGACTAGCGGTAGATACCCAGTACTTC.

The chain joins TRBV3-1 to TRBJ2-3; no firm D call. Deletions cut 0 bases from V and 0 bases from J, with 13 bases between. Germline V lookup: CDR1 LGHDT, CDR2 YNNKEL (reference sequence). The CDR3 spans 17 residues. This chain's CDR3 is CASSQDYGGSSTDTQYF. DNA of the CDR3: TGTGCCAGCAGCCAAGATTACGGCGGATCTAGCACAGATACGCAGTATTTT.

The V call is TRBV20-1, the J call TRBJ2-3, with D possibly matching TRBD2 (6 bases). Germline CDR1 DFQATT, CDR2 SNEGSKA (reference sequence). The germline V and J ends were trimmed by 5 bases and 2 bases, with 14 bases remaining between them. CDR3 length equals 14 residues. CDR3 DNA sequence: TGCAGTGCTTGGGACTTTTTAAACACAGATACGCAGTATTTT. Encoded protein: CSAWDFLNTDTQYF.

In its sample, this clonotype was seen a few times. The J gene is TRBJ2-5, the V gene TRBV7-2; TRBD1 aligns across 11 bases. The trim removed 4 bases at V and 7 bases at J, leaving 11 bases unmatched. Per germline, CDR1 SGHTA and CDR2 FQGNSA. This CDR3 comprises 16 residues. The CDR3 DNA reads as TGTGCCAGCAGCTCCCCAGGGTGGGACAGGGGGGTGACCCAGTACTTC. This sequence encodes CASSSPGWDRGVTQYF.

The chain has TRBV12-3 or TRBV12-4 and TRBJ1-2; D gene unclear. The CDR3 length is 11 residues. Here the CDR3 DNA reads TGTGCGACCGGACGGACGTATGGCTACACCTTC. It encodes CATGRTYGYTF.

The chain uses TRBV29-1 and TRBJ2-1; D is ambiguous. Per germline, CDR1 SQVTM and CDR2 ANQGSEA. V was clipped by 4 bases and J by 2 bases, with 3 bases between them. This CDR3 has 11 residues. The CDR3 region has the DNA TGCAGCGTTGTTGCCTACAATGAGCAGTTCTTC. Protein: CSVVAYNEQFF.

Many counts were recorded for this clonotype. This chain connects TRBV7-9 to TRBJ2-7, with D perhaps matching TRBD2 (6 bases). The length of the CDR3 is 13 residues. The V gene lost 5 bases and the J gene lost 7 bases, with 15 bases spanning the gap. Germline V CDR1 and CDR2: SEHNR, FQNEAQ (reference sequence). This chain's CDR3 is CASSVPGAEEQYF. The CDR3 bases are TGTGCCAGCAGCGTCCCGGGAGCGGAGGAGCAGTACTTC.

This clonotype was observed once. No conserved phenylalanine or tryptophan is present at the end of the CDR3, so a read error is the likely explanation. The chain joins TRBV29-1 to TRBJ2-7; the D is unclear. V lost 2 bases, J lost 3 bases, and 5 bases lay in between. Germline loops: CDR1 SQVTM, CDR2 ANQGSEA. The CDR3 loop spans 11 amino acids. CDR3 coding DNA: TGCAGCGTTGAATACCGCTACGAGCAGTACATC. It translates to CSVEYRYEQYI.

The table lists this clonotype with a few counts. The chain uses TRBV11-2 and TRBJ2-3; D remains unclear. Trimming removed 3 bases at V and 1 base at J, with 8 bases between. CDR3 size: 14 residues. Looked up from germline, CDR1 is SGHAT and CDR2 is FQNNGV. The CDR3 sequence is CASSLSQGTDTQYF. CDR3 sequence (DNA): TGTGCCAGCAGCTTGAGCCAGGGCACAGATACGCAGTATTTT.